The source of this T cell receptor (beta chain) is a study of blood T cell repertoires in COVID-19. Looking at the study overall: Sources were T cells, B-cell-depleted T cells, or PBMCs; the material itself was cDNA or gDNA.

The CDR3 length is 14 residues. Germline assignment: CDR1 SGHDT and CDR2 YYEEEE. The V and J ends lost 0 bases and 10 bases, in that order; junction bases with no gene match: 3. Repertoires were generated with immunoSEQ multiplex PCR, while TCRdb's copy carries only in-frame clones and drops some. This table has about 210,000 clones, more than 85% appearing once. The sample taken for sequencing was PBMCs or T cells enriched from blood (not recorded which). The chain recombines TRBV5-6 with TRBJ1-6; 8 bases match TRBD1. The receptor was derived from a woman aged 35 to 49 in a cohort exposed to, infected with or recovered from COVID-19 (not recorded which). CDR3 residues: CASSLGTGNSPLHF. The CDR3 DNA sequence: TGTGCCAGCAGCTTGGGGACAGGGAACTCACCCCTCCACTTT.